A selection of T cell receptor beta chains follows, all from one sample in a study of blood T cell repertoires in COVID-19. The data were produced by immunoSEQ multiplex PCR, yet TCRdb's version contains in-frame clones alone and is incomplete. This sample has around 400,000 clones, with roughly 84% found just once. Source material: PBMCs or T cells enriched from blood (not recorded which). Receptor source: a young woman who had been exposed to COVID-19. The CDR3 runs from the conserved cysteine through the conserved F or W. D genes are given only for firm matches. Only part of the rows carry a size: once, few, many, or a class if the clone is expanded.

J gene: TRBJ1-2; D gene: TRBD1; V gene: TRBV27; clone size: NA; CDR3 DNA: TGTGCCAGCAGTGCCGGGACAGGGTTCTATGGCTACACCTTC; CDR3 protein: CASSAGTGFYGYTF
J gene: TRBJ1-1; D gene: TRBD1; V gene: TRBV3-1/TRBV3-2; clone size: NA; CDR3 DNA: TGTGCCAGCAGCCAAGGACCCCACAGGGGAACTGAAGCTTTCTTT; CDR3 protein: CASSQGPHRGTEAFF
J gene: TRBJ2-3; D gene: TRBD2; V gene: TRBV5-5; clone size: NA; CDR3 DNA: TGTGCCAGCAGTCTGCCCGGACTAGCGGGAGGGGATGATACGCAGTATTTT; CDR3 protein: CASSLPGLAGGDDTQYF
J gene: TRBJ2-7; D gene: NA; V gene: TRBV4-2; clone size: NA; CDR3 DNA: TGTGCCAGCAGCCAGGCAACCCAGGGTCCGCAGTACTTC; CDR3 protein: CASSQATQGPQYF
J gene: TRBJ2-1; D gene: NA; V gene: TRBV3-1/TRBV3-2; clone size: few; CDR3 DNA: TGTGCCAGCAGCCAAGCGATGGGTTTGGCGGCCTCCTACAATGAGCAGTTCTTC; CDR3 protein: CASSQAMGLAASYNEQFF
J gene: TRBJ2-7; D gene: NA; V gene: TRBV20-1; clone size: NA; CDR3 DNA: TGCAGTGCTAGTTGGGACAACATCTACGAGCAGTACTTC; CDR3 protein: CSASWDNIYEQYF
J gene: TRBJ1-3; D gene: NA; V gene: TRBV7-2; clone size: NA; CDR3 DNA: TGTGCCAGCAGCCCCGGGATCAGCTCTGGAAACACCATATATTTT; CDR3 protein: CASSPGISSGNTIYF
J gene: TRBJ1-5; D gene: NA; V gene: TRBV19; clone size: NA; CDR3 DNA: TGTGCCAGTAATCAGGGGAATCAGCCCCAGCATTTT; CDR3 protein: CASNQGNQPQHF
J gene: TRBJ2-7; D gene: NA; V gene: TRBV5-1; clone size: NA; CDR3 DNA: TGCGCCAGCAGCTTGGCCGCGGGGTACGAGCAGTACTTC; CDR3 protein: CASSLAAGYEQYF
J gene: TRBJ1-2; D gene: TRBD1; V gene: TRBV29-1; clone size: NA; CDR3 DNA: TGCAGCGTTCTGACTGGGACAGGCTATGGCTACACCTTC; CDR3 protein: CSVLTGTGYGYTF
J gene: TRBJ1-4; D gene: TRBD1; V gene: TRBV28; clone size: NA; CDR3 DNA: TGTGCCAGCAGTTTAGAAACAGGGGCAAATGAAAAACTGTTTTTT; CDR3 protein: CASSLETGANEKLFF
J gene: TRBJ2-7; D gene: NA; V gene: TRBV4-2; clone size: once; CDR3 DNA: TGTGCCAGCAGCCAAGTTGGACAGAGCTCCTACGAGCAGTACTTC; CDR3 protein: CASSQVGQSSYEQYF
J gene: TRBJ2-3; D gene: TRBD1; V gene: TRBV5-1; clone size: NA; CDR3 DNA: TGCGCCAGCAGCCACAGGGGGCTCGCAGATACGCAGTATTTT; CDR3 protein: CASSHRGLADTQYF
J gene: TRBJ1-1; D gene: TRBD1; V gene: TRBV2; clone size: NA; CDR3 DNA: TGTGCCAGCACAGACAGGGTTTGGGCCACTGAAGCTTTCTTT; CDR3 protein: CASTDRVWATEAFF
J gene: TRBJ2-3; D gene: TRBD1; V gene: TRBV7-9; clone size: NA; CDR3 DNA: TGTGCCAGCAGCTTAGTAGGGACAGGGAGCACAGATACGCAGTATTTT; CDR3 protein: CASSLVGTGSTDTQYF
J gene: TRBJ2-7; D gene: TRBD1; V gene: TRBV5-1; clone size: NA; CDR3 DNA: TGCGCCAGCACGCCCCGGGACAGGGGGCCTAGCGAGCAGTACTTC; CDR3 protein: CASTPRDRGPSEQYF
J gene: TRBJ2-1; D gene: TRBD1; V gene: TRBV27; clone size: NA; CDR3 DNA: TGTGCCAGCAGTTTCAACCGGGACAGGGTGGTCCACAATGAGCAGTTCTTC; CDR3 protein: CASSFNRDRVVHNEQFF
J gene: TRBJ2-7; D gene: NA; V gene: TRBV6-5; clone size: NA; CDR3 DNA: TGTGCCAGCAGACGGGGAAGCGAGCAGTACTTC; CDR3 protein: CASRRGSEQYF
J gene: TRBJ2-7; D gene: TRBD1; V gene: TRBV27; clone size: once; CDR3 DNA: TGTGCCAGCAAACCGGGACAGGGTTCCCCCTACGAGCAGTACTTC; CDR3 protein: CASKPGQGSPYEQYF
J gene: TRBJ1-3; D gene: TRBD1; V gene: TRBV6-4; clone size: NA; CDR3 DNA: TGTGCCAGCAGCCTGGGACAGTCCCTAAACACCATATATTTT; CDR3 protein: CASSLGQSLNTIYF
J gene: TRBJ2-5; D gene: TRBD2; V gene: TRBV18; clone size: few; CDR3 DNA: TGTGCCAGCTCACCACCCGCGGCGGGGGGTTTCCAAGAGACCCAGTACTTC; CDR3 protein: CASSPPAAGGFQETQYF
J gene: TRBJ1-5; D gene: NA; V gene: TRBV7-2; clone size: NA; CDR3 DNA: TGTGCCAGCAGCTTAGCGGTGGAGGAAAGCAATCAGCCCCAGCATTTT; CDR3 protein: CASSLAVEESNQPQHF
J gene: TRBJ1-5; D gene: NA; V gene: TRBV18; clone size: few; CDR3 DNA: TGTGCCAGCACGAAGGGGGTATCAGGCAATCAGCCCCAGCATTTT; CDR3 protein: CASTKGVSGNQPQHF
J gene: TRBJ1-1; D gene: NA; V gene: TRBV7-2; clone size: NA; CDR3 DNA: TGTGCTTACTCCAGGGGCGGGAACACTGAAGCTTTCTTT; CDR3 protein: CAYSRGGNTEAFF
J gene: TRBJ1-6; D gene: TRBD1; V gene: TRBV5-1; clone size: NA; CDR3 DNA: TGCGCCAGCAGCTGGGACCGGGACAGTCAAAATTCACCCCTCCACTTT; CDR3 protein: CASSWDRDSQNSPLHF
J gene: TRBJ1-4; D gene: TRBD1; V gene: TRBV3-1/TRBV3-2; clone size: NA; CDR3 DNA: TGTGCCAGCAGCCCTATGATAGGACAGGGAAAATATGAAAAACTGTTTTTT; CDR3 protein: CASSPMIGQGKYEKLFF
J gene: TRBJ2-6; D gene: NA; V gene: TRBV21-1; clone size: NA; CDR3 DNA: TGTGCCAGCAGCAAAGTCCGTTGGGGGAGGGCTCCCTCTGGGGCCAACGTCCTGACTTTC; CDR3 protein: CASSKVRWGRAPSGANVLTF
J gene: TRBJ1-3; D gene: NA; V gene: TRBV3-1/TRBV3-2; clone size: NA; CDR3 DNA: TGTGCCAGCAGCCAACCGGGAGGAAACACCATATATTTT; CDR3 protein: CASSQPGGNTIYF
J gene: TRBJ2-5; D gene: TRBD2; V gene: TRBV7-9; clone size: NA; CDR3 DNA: TGTGCCAGCAGCTTAAACAATCCGGGCGCTAGCGGTCAAGAGACCCAGTACTTC; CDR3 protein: CASSLNNPGASGQETQYF
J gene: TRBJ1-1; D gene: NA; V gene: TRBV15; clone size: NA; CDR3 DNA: TGTGCCACCAGCAGCCCCAGGGGTTTGAACACTGAAGCTTTCTTT; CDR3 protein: CATSSPRGLNTEAFF
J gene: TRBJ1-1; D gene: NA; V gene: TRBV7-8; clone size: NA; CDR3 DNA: TGTGCCAGCAACCCCAATCCTACAGGGAACACTGAAGCTTTCTTT; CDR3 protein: CASNPNPTGNTEAFF
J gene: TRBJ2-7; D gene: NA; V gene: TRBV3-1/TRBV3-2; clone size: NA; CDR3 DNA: TGTGCCAGCAGCCCCGCTGTGAGGGCCTACGAGCAGTACTTC; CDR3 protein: CASSPAVRAYEQYF
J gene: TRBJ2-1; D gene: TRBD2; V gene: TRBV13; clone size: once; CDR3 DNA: TGTGCCAGCAGCTCTCAAACCGAGACTAGCGGGAGTTTCTACAATGAGCAGTTCTTC; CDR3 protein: CASSSQTETSGSFYNEQFF
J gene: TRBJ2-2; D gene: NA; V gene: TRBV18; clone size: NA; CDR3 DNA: TGTGCCAGCTCACTTTCACGGCGGGGACCGAACACCGGGGAGCTGTTTTTT; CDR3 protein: CASSLSRRGPNTGELFF
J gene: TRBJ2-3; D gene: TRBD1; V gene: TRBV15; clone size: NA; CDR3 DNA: TGTGCCACCAGCAGAAAATCGACAGGGGAGAACACAGATACGCAGTATTTT; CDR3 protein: CATSRKSTGENTDTQYF
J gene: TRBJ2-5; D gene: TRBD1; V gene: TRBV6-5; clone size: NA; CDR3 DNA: TGTGCCAGCAGTTACTCGGGACAGGGGGAGACCCAGTACTTC; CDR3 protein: CASSYSGQGETQYF
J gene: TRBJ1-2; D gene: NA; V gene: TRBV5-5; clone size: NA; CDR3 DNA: TGTGCCAGCAGCTTGGATACGGGATACTACACCTTC; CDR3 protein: CASSLDTGYYTF